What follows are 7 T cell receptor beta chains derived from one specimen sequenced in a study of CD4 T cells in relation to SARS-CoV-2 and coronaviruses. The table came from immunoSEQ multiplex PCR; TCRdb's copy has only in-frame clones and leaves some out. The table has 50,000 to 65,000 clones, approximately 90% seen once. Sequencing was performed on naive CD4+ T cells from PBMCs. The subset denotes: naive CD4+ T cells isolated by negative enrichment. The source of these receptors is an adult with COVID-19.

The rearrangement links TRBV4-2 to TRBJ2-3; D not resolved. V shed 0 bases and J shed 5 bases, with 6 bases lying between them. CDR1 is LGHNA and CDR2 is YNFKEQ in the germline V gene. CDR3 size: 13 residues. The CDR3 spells CASSQDGEDTQYF. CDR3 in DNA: TGTGCCAGCAGCCAAGATGGAGAAGATACGCAGTATTTT.

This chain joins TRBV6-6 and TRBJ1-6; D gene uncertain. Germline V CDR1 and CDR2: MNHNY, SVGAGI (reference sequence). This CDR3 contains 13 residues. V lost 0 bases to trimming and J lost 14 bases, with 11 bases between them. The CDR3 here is CASSYSGIPSLHF. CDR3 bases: TGTGCCAGCAGTTACTCGGGGATCCCGTCCCTCCACTTT.

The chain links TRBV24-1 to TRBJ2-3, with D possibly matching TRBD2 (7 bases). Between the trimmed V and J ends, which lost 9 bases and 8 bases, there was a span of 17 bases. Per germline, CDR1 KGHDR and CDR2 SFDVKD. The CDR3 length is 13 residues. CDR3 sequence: CATEGGAQLTQYF. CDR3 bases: TGTGCCACCGAGGGGGGGGCGCAGCTTACGCAGTATTTT.

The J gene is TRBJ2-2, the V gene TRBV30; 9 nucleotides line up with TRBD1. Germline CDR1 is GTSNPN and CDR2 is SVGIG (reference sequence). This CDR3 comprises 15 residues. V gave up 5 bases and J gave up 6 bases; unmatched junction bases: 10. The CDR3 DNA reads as TGTGCCTGGGGGCCGGGACAGGGAATGTCCGGGGAGCTGTTTTTT. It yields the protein CAWGPGQGMSGELFF.

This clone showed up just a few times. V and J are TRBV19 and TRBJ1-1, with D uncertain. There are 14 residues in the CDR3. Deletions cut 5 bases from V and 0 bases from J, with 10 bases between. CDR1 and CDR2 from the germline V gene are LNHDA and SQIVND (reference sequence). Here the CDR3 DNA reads TGTGCCAGTAGTCCGACACTAATGAACACTGAAGCTTTCTTT. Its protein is CASSPTLMNTEAFF.

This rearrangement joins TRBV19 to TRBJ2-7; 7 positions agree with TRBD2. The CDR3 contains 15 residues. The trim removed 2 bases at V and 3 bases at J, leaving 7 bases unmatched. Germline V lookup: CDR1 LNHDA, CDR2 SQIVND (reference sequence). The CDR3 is CASSITSSGIYEQYF. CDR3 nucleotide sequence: TGTGCCAGTAGTATAACCTCTAGCGGTATCTACGAGCAGTACTTC.

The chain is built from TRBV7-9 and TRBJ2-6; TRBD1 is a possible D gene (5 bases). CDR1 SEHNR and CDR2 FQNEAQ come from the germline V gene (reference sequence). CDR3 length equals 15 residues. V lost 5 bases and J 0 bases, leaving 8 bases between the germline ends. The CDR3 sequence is CASSQGASGANVLTF. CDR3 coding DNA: TGTGCCAGCAGCCAGGGTGCCTCTGGGGCCAACGTCCTGACTTTC.